The next 8 T cell receptor beta chains were all read from a single sample in a study of CD8 T cells in ankylosing spondylitis. Overall study results and limits: Characteristic, it appeared, of ankylosing spondylitis blood was a TCR beta motif of fewer than 10 highly homologous variants.

TCRdb independently ran MiXCR on the 5' RACE reads; one entry per CDR3 protein. The sample comprises roughly 400,000 distinct CDR3 sequences, about 20% of which are singletons, and approximately 15% rests with the top ten. Their target antigens are unknown. Sequenced input: blood, either unsorted or a sorted T cell fraction (not recorded which). The source is a male donor with ankylosing spondylitis.

V is TRBV28 and J is TRBJ2-1; TRBD2 aligns across 8 bases. After removal of 4 bases from V and 7 bases from J, the junction contained 15 bases not matched to a gene. Per germline, CDR1 MDHEN and CDR2 SYDVKM. The CDR3 is made up of 17 amino acids. CDR3 protein: CASSSYGLAGSWNEQFF. CDR3 coding DNA: TGTGCCAGCAGTTCTTATGGGCTAGCGGGCTCGTGGAATGAGCAGTTCTTC.

This clonotype was seen at least ten times. The chain joins TRBV7-2 to TRBJ1-3; possible D gene TRBD1, 5 bases. Trimming removed 5 bases at V and 2 bases at J, with 10 bases between. In germline, CDR1 is SGHTA, CDR2 FQGNSA. The CDR3 contains 14 residues. CDR3 nucleotide sequence: TGTGCCAGCAGCAACTTCAGGGCTGGAAACACCATATATTTT. Residues: CASSNFRAGNTIYF.

The chain recombines TRBV9 with TRBJ1-6; the match to TRBD1 covers 10 bases. Germline CDR1 is SGDLS and CDR2 is YYNGEE. Trimming cost V 0 bases and J 8 bases; bases outside gene matches: 2. The CDR3 length is 15 residues. CDR3 nucleotides: TGTGCCAGCAGCGTAGGGGACAGGGGTTATTCACCCCTCCACTTT. Amino acids: CASSVGDRGYSPLHF.

This clonotype turned up a few times. The chain recombines TRBV6-5 with TRBJ1-1, with a tentative D call TRBD1 (5 bases). From germline, CDR1 is MNHEY and CDR2 SVGAGI. This CDR3 spans 14 amino acids. Trimming took 3 bases from V and 4 from J, leaving 12 bases between them. The chain's CDR3 is CASSYGERGTEAFF. The CDR3 DNA follows: TGTGCCAGCAGTTATGGGGAAAGGGGCACTGAAGCTTTCTTT.

This clonotype was counted once. The rearrangement links TRBV12-3 or TRBV12-4 to TRBJ2-4, with TRBD2 matching over 11 bases. J lost 0 bases, V lost 5 bases, and 15 bases had no gene match. CDR3 length: 20 residues. The DNA for the CDR3 is TGTGCCAGCAGTCCGAAACTGCGGCTAGCGGGAGGTTCAGCCAAAAACATTCAGTACTTC. Protein: CASSPKLRLAGGSAKNIQYF.

This chain links TRBV5-1 with TRBJ2-1; D may be TRBD2 (6 bases). The CDR3 is 13 amino acids. Trimming pared 4 bases from V and 10 bases from J, leaving 15 bases between. The V gene's germline CDR1 is SGHRS and CDR2 YFSETQ. CDR3 in amino acids: CASSPGTPGEQFF. DNA of the CDR3: TGCGCCAGCAGCCCTGGGACTCCCGGAGAGCAGTTCTTC.

Concerning this clonotype: Its ends do not fully match the called genes, so a read error is possible. The chain is built from TRBV6-1 and TRBJ1-6, with 11 bases lining up with TRBD1. CDR1 is MNHNS and CDR2 is SASEGT in the germline V gene. CDR3 length: 13 amino acids. CDR3 in amino acids: CASREGQGAALHF. DNA for the CDR3: TGTGCCAGCAGAGAAGGACAGGGGGCGGCCCTCCACTTT.

The chain is built from TRBV18 and TRBJ2-5; unclear D gene. The CDR3 has 15 amino acids. V gave up 1 base and J gave up 2 bases, with 11 bases separating them. Germline CDR1 reads KGHSH; CDR2 reads LQKENI. The CDR3 loop reads CASSPRLAAQETQYF. The CDR3 DNA is TGTGCCAGCTCACCACGCCTCGCCGCACAAGAGACCCAGTACTTC.